Described below is a single T cell receptor beta chain sequence and its context. Its target is unknown. The data were taken from a study of T cells expressing NK-cell markers. Overall study: Underlying the TCR beta repertoires were sorted CD3+CD56+NKG2C+, CD3+CD56+NKG2C- and CD3+CD56-NKG2C+ T cells. Among the eight sequenced donors, seven tested HCMV-seropositive and one tested seronegative.

Making the TCR beta cDNA relied on 5'RACE template switching with UMIs. Reprocessing the 5' RACE reads, TCRdb reports a single entry for every CDR3 protein and omits DNA. Listed are about 540,000 distinct CDR3 sequences; around 4% falls within the top ten. This CDR3 spans 11 amino acids. The germline CDR1 and CDR2 sequences are MNHEY and SMNVEV (reference sequence). The study's findings and limits: Unclear, still, was the HCMV specificity of the expanded NKG2C+ T cell clones.

The sample was blood T cells: a sorted CD56 or NKG2C T cell subset, CD4+ or CD8+ T cells, or bulk PBMC T cells (not recorded which). This TCR was recovered from a man between 18 and 29 years old in good health. This sequence joins TRBV27 and TRBJ2-1. The CDR3 spells CASSFDGRQFF.